What follows are 10 T cell receptor beta chains derived from one specimen sequenced in a study of T-cell memory formation after mild COVID-19. TCRdb re-analysed the 5' RACE reads in MiXCR, keeping a single row per CDR3 protein. The sample lists about 600,000 distinct CDR3 sequences; about a fifth were seen once. The material sequenced was PBMCs or a T cell subset sorted from them (not recorded which). The receptors derive from an adult woman who had mild COVID-19 (a few samples of this study predate the infection). Cell type and time point are not known.

V and J are TRBV6-4 and TRBJ2-1; 8 bases are a match to TRBD1. Unmatched junction bases numbered 1, after V lost 0 bases and J lost 6 bases. The germline gives CDR1 MRHNA, CDR2 SNTAGT. The CDR3 totals 14 residues. The CDR3 sequence: CASSDSDRVNEQFF. Here the CDR3 DNA reads TGTGCCAGCAGTGACTCGGACAGGGTCAATGAGCAGTTCTTC.

The chain recombines TRBV7-8 with TRBJ2-5; 10 positions match TRBD1. Unmatched junction bases numbered 19, after V lost 1 base and J lost 5 bases. The CDR3 covers 20 residues. Germline assignment: CDR1 SGHVS and CDR2 FQNEAQ. The CDR3 loop reads CASSLGAGTGDLTWGETQYF. In nucleotides, the CDR3 is TGTGCCAGCAGCTTAGGTGCCGGGACAGGGGACCTTACTTGGGGGGAGACCCAGTACTTC.

The sample holds a few counts of this clonotype. The V and J genes are TRBV5-1 and TRBJ1-1; D unresolved. This CDR3 spans 15 amino acids. Germline assignment: CDR1 SGHRS and CDR2 YFSETQ. Trimming took off 3 bases at V and 3 bases at J, with 15 bases between the two ends. The CDR3 coding sequence is TGCGCCAGCAGCTCTGCCACACACAGAGACACTGAAGCTTTCTTT. Protein: CASSSATHRDTEAFF.

V usage is TRBV19 and J usage is TRBJ2-7; TRBD2 aligns across 8 bases. From germline, CDR1 is LNHDA and CDR2 SQIVND (reference sequence). This CDR3 comprises 14 residues. V lost 1 base and J lost 5; bases outside the gene matches: 4. The CDR3: CASSIGAGVNEQYF. The DNA of the CDR3 is TGTGCCAGTAGTATAGGAGCGGGAGTTAACGAGCAGTACTTC.

The chain combines TRBV19 with TRBJ2-2, with 13 bases fitting TRBD2. The CDR3 has 17 amino acids. Looked up from germline, CDR1 is LNHDA and CDR2 is SQIVND (reference sequence). The V and J ends lost 5 bases and 5 bases, in that order; junction bases with no gene match: 8. Written as DNA, the CDR3 is TGTGCCAGTAGTCCTGAAGAGACTAGCGGGGGGACCGGGGAGCTGTTTTTT. This gives the protein CASSPEETSGGTGELFF.

This clonotype was seen once. This chain joins TRBV13 and TRBJ2-7, with D perhaps matching TRBD2 (6 bases). The CDR3 totals 15 residues. V lost 1 base, J lost 2 bases, and 12 bases lay in between. Germline V gene sequence: CDR1 PRHDT, CDR2 FYEKMQ (reference sequence). The CDR3 DNA is TGTGCCAGCAGCTTAGTGTCAGGGAGGCCCTACGAGCAGTACTTC. Translating gives CASSLVSGRPYEQYF.

In its sample, this clonotype was seen a few times. The chain uses TRBV30 and TRBJ2-7, with TRBD1 identical over 9 bases. V was clipped by 4 bases and J by 7 bases; unmatched bases: 8. There are 13 residues in the CDR3. Germline CDR1 reads GTSNPN; CDR2 reads SVGIG (reference sequence). The CDR3 DNA reads as TGTGCCTGGATCCGGGACAGGGAAGAGGAGCAGTACTTC. This translates into CAWIRDREEEQYF.

J is TRBJ2-1 and V is TRBV25-1; D gene unclear. The CDR3 runs to 12 residues. Germline CDR1 reads MGHDK; CDR2 reads SYGVNS. Trimming removed 4 bases at V and 5 bases at J, with 6 bases between. CDR3 residues: CASSVRNNEQFF. The CDR3 region has the DNA TGTGCCAGCAGTGTGAGGAACAATGAGCAGTTCTTC.

This clonotype was seen a few times. This sequence joins TRBV14 and TRBJ1-2, with 7 bases that match TRBD1. CDR1 and CDR2 (germline): SGHDN, FVKESK. Trimming took 5 bases from V and 6 from J; bases not matched to a gene: 18. This CDR3 region has 17 residues. CDR3 protein: CASSKAGVQGLFDGYTF. Written as DNA, the CDR3 is TGTGCCAGCAGCAAAGCCGGCGTACAGGGGCTATTTGATGGCTACACCTTC.

This clonotype was counted ten times or more. This chain connects TRBV6-5 to TRBJ2-5, with TRBD1 identical over 10 bases. The CDR3 has 14 amino acids. Germline CDR1 is MNHEY and CDR2 is SVGAGI. Unmatched junction bases numbered 1, after V lost 2 bases and J lost 4 bases. DNA for the CDR3: TGTGCCAGCAGTTACCGGGACAGGGGAGAGACCCAGTACTTC. Protein: CASSYRDRGETQYF.